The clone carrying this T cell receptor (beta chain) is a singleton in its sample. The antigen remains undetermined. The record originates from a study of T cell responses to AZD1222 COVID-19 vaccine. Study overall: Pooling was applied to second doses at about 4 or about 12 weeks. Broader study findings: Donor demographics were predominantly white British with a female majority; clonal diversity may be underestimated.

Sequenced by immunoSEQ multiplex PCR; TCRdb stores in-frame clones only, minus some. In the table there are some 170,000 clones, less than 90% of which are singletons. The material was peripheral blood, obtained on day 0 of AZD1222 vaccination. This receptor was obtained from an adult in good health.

The DNA of the CDR3 is TGTGCCAGCAGTGAATCAGGCGGGAGGGCCGGGGCCTACAATGAGCAGTTCTTC. Translating gives CASSESGGRAGAYNEQFF. The chain recombines TRBV25-1 with TRBJ2-1, with TRBD2 matching 9 bases. The CDR3 runs 18 residues. Germline V gene sequence: CDR1 MGHDK, CDR2 SYGVNS. V gave up 1 base and J gave up 2 bases; unmatched junction bases: 9.